Listed below are T cell receptor beta chains from one sample, sequenced in a study of glioma-infiltrating T cells. MiXCR, applied by TCRdb to the multiplex PCR reads, yields one record per CDR3 protein. The table lists approximately 89,000 distinct CDR3 sequences, about 23% of them singletons. The sample was glioma tissue, nonneoplastic brain tissue, or PBMCs (not recorded which). The source is a human donor with low-grade glioma or glioblastoma, undergoing nonglioma brain surgery, or in good health (not recorded which). Each CDR3 is given with its conserved first and last residue. Fields, in order: CDR3 protein, J gene, V gene, clone size. Clone size, where shown, is once, few, many, or a class for clones that have expanded.

CDR3 protein: CASSQDAQRGSSYNEHFF
J gene: TRBJ2-1
V gene: TRBV3-1
clone size: -

CDR3 protein: CASSFGSGRAYEQFF
J gene: TRBJ2-1
V gene: TRBV5-1
clone size: few

CDR3 protein: CASSKDSSNEKLFF
J gene: TRBJ1-4
V gene: TRBV2
clone size: many

CDR3 protein: CSANGQGAYGYTF
J gene: TRBJ1-2
V gene: TRBV20-1
clone size: many

CDR3 protein: CASSYGDAYEQYF
J gene: TRBJ2-7
V gene: TRBV6-6
clone size: many

CDR3 protein: CSVERARIYNEQFF
J gene: TRBJ2-1
V gene: TRBV29-1
clone size: -

CDR3 protein: CASSSDRRGNTIYF
J gene: TRBJ1-3
V gene: TRBV5-6
clone size: -

CDR3 protein: CASSPDPHYSYAF
J gene: TRBJ1-2
V gene: TRBV3-1
clone size: -

CDR3 protein: CASSIRVGTGELFF
J gene: TRBJ2-2
V gene: TRBV19
clone size: few

CDR3 protein: CASSSGRGYNEQFF
J gene: TRBJ2-1
V gene: TRBV6-1
clone size: many

CDR3 protein: CASSSARTANYEQYF
J gene: TRBJ2-7
V gene: TRBV3-1
clone size: many

CDR3 protein: CSASRGSSYEQYF
J gene: TRBJ2-7
V gene: TRBV20-1
clone size: many

CDR3 protein: CASRLDRAGYEQYF
J gene: TRBJ2-7
V gene: TRBV27
clone size: -

CDR3 protein: CASSVSSGTTSTDTQYF
J gene: TRBJ2-3
V gene: TRBV7-9
clone size: many

CDR3 protein: CASSLEAAAWKGSKETQYF
J gene: TRBJ2-5
V gene: TRBV5-6
clone size: -

CDR3 protein: CASSQDPSGSIEQFF
J gene: TRBJ2-1
V gene: TRBV3-1
clone size: many

CDR3 protein: CSATSDSAGTRNNEQFF
J gene: TRBJ2-1
V gene: TRBV20-1
clone size: -

CDR3 protein: CASAGVGYGYTF
J gene: TRBJ1-2
V gene: TRBV28
clone size: many

CDR3 protein: CASSSGHPLGEQYF
J gene: TRBJ2-7
V gene: TRBV5-1
clone size: -

CDR3 protein: CASSFGSYRVNQPQHF
J gene: TRBJ1-5
V gene: TRBV7-2
clone size: many

CDR3 protein: CASSLVRGGIQYF
J gene: TRBJ2-4
V gene: TRBV13
clone size: -

CDR3 protein: CASSAEGNTEAFF
J gene: TRBJ1-1
V gene: TRBV2
clone size: many

CDR3 protein: CASSPGMSPLHF
J gene: TRBJ1-6
V gene: TRBV5-6
clone size: -

CDR3 protein: CASSAGTVPRGDEQYF
J gene: TRBJ2-7
V gene: TRBV18
clone size: -

CDR3 protein: CASSESNLLRRLQETQYF
J gene: TRBJ2-5
V gene: TRBV10-2
clone size: few

CDR3 protein: CASRSYMNTEAFF
J gene: TRBJ1-1
V gene: TRBV11-2
clone size: -

CDR3 protein: CASSPSGGATYEQYF
J gene: TRBJ2-7
V gene: TRBV7-2
clone size: many

CDR3 protein: CSARPGQGFDYGYTF
J gene: TRBJ1-2
V gene: TRBV20-1
clone size: many

CDR3 protein: CASSLEQGRESYGYTF
J gene: TRBJ1-2
V gene: TRBV7-2
clone size: many

CDR3 protein: CASSEASGLKRETQYF
J gene: TRBJ2-5
V gene: TRBV2
clone size: -

CDR3 protein: CASSGDSLSGTQYF
J gene: TRBJ2-5
V gene: TRBV19
clone size: -

CDR3 protein: CASSLGGGGSYNEQFF
J gene: TRBJ2-1
V gene: TRBV7-2
clone size: few

CDR3 protein: CSARDRQGLYGYTF
J gene: TRBJ1-2
V gene: TRBV20-1
clone size: many

CDR3 protein: CAIAGTGSSYEQYF
J gene: TRBJ2-7
V gene: TRBV10-3
clone size: -

CDR3 protein: CASRLSETNYNEQFF
J gene: TRBJ2-1
V gene: TRBV6-1
clone size: many

CDR3 protein: CASSPRLTPGGDTQYF
J gene: TRBJ2-3
V gene: TRBV18
clone size: -

CDR3 protein: CANSELGSGPETQYF
J gene: TRBJ2-5
V gene: TRBV6-1
clone size: -

CDR3 protein: CATSRDYGDRGIYGYTF
J gene: TRBJ1-2
V gene: TRBV15
clone size: many

CDR3 protein: CASSQSGTGNNEQFF
J gene: TRBJ2-1
V gene: TRBV12-3/TRBV12-4
clone size: many

CDR3 protein: CASAKREEETQYF
J gene: TRBJ2-5
V gene: TRBV27
clone size: many

CDR3 protein: CASSLSRLPSSYEQYF
J gene: TRBJ2-7
V gene: TRBV27
clone size: many

CDR3 protein: CATSDPGAQETQYF
J gene: TRBJ2-5
V gene: TRBV24-1
clone size: many

CDR3 protein: CSAKKNGGYGYTF
J gene: TRBJ1-2
V gene: TRBV20-1
clone size: many

CDR3 protein: CASSLTGTGDNQPQHF
J gene: TRBJ1-5
V gene: TRBV27
clone size: many

CDR3 protein: CASSEGPIRSYAKETQYF
J gene: TRBJ2-5
V gene: TRBV5-6
clone size: -

CDR3 protein: CASRPDDRINEGDTF
J gene: TRBJ1-2
V gene: TRBV6-1
clone size: -

CDR3 protein: CSARDQQGLIDEQFF
J gene: TRBJ2-1
V gene: TRBV20-1
clone size: many

CDR3 protein: CASSLRGDQPQHF
J gene: TRBJ1-5
V gene: TRBV27
clone size: many

CDR3 protein: CAGSLQGHTEAFF
J gene: TRBJ1-1
V gene: TRBV7-6
clone size: -

CDR3 protein: CASSSDRVGNTIYF
J gene: TRBJ1-3
V gene: TRBV2
clone size: many

CDR3 protein: CAISEPGLTYEQYF
J gene: TRBJ2-7
V gene: TRBV10-3
clone size: many

CDR3 protein: CASKPGLARTNTQYF
J gene: TRBJ2-3
V gene: TRBV19
clone size: few